What follows are 20 T cell receptor beta chains derived from one specimen sequenced in a study of Graves' ophthalmopathy and Graves' hyperthyroidism. The authors amplified TCR beta CDR3 regions, and they did so from RNA transcripts for repertoire sequencing. HTBI primers primed a first-round RT-PCR, and a second-round multiplex PCR followed. TCRdb re-analysed the multiplex PCR reads in MiXCR, keeping a single row per CDR3 protein. The sample has about 48,000 distinct CDR3 sequences, around half seen once. Sequencing was done on a sample of peripheral blood. The receptors come from an adult man with Graves' ophthalmopathy.

This chain uses TRBV5-8 with TRBJ2-5, with 7 bases matching TRBD2. Germline V gene lookup returns CDR1 SGHTS and CDR2 YDEGEE. The CDR3 is 16 amino acids. Losses at the gene ends were 4 bases for V and 5 bases for J; bases not matched to a gene: 14. The CDR3, as DNA: TGTGCCAGCAGCACCGGGACTACTACTCGAGGGGAGACCCAGTACTTC. Its translation is CASSTGTTTRGETQYF.

This clonotype was detected a few times. The chain uses TRBV9 and TRBJ1-1, with D possibly matching TRBD1 (5 bases). Germline lookup yields CDR1 SGDLS and CDR2 YYNGEE. The germline V and J ends were trimmed by 0 bases and 2 bases, with 11 bases remaining between them. This CDR3 contains 15 residues. The CDR3 DNA reads as TGTGCCAGCAGCGTAGAGGGGACGTTTAACACTGAAGCTTTCTTT. It translates to CASSVEGTFNTEAFF.

This clonotype has only one observation. An end of the junction does not agree with germline; a read error may underlie this. The chain employs TRBV19 and TRBJ1-5; D uncertain. The length of the CDR3 is 13 residues. CDR1 and CDR2 from the germline V gene are LNHDA and SQIVND (reference sequence). Here the CDR3 reads CASSDPYNEPQHF. The CDR3 DNA reads as TGTGCCAGTAGTGACCCCTACAATGAGCCCCAGCATTTT.

V is TRBV20-1 and J is TRBJ1-1; no firm D call. Trimming took off 3 bases at V and 1 base at J, with 12 bases between the two ends. The germline gives CDR1 DFQATT, CDR2 SNEGSKA (reference sequence). The CDR3 runs to 14 residues. The CDR3 DNA sequence: TGCAGTGCTAGGGCTGACACGACGAACACTGAAGCTTTCTTT. Protein: CSARADTTNTEAFF.

This clonotype was seen only a few times. J is TRBJ1-5 and V is TRBV7-9; the D gene is possibly TRBD1 (6 bases). V was cut by 3 bases and J by 6 bases, with 9 bases left in between. Germline V CDR1 and CDR2: SEHNR, FQNEAQ (reference sequence). The CDR3 has 13 amino acids. CDR3 DNA sequence: TGTGCCAGCAGCTTGTGGGGGGCTCAGCCCCAGCATTTT. Encoded protein: CASSLWGAQPQHF.

Ten or more counts support this clonotype. The V call is TRBV5-1, the J call TRBJ2-4, with a weak D call TRBD2 (6 bases). Between the trimmed V and J ends, which lost 0 bases and 3 bases, there was a span of 10 bases. This CDR3 contains 15 residues. Germline V gene sequence: CDR1 SGHRS, CDR2 YFSETQ. The CDR3 is CASSLVPGSKNIQYF. The CDR3 coding sequence is TGCGCCAGCAGCTTGGTACCCGGGAGCAAAAACATTCAGTACTTC.

This clonotype was found many times. The genes are TRBV10-3 and TRBJ2-5; D call uncertain. Germline V lookup: CDR1 ENHRY, CDR2 SYGVKD. The CDR3 extends over 13 amino acids. Trimming removed 10 bases from V and 0 bases from J, with 12 bases in between. In nucleotides, the CDR3 is TGTGCCACCGGTGAGAGGAACCAAGAGACCCAGTACTTC. Its protein is CATGERNQETQYF.

Only one count was recorded for this clonotype. A clone one base away is much larger, so this may be a read error. The J gene is TRBJ2-3, the V gene TRBV20-1; 8 nucleotides align to TRBD1. Looked up from germline, CDR1 is DFQATT and CDR2 is SNEGSKA (reference sequence). The CDR3 extends over 15 amino acids. CDR3 loop: CSARDQGASADMQYF. DNA for the CDR3: TGCAGTGCTAGAGACCAGGGGGCTTCCGCAGATATGCAGTATTTT.

This clonotype occurred a few times. Just one base apart from a much larger clone, this may be a read error. This chain links TRBV7-9 with TRBJ2-5, with 9 nucleotides matching TRBD2. The CDR3 runs to 14 residues. Germline CDR1 and CDR2: SEHNR and FQNEAQ (reference sequence). The CDR3 nucleotides are TGTGCCAGCAGCCCATCCCCCGGGACTAGCCCTCGAGATTTC. Translated: CASSPSPGTSPRDF.

The chain has TRBV7-2 and TRBJ1-2; 11 bases map to TRBD1. Germline assignment: CDR1 SGHTA and CDR2 FQGNSA. V trimming: 6 bases; J trimming: 7 bases; junction bases outside the gene matches: 10. The length of the CDR3 is 15 residues. As DNA, the CDR3 is TGTGCCAGCAGTTCCGACGGGACAGGGGGTATTGGCTACACCTTC. It translates to CASSSDGTGGIGYTF.

The genes are TRBV7-7 and TRBJ1-5, with unresolved D. Germline CDR1 and CDR2: SSHAT and FNYEAQ (reference sequence). The CDR3 loop spans 12 amino acids. The CDR3 here is CAGSSDHQPQHF. The CDR3 region has the DNA TGTGCTGGCAGCTCTGACCATCAGCCCCAGCATTTT.

This clonotype was recorded at least ten times. V gene TRBV7-9 combines with J gene TRBJ2-5; no definite D call. Deletions cut 2 bases from V and 1 base from J, with 5 bases between. The V gene's germline CDR1 is SEHNR and CDR2 FQNEAQ (reference sequence). The CDR3 runs 13 residues. The DNA of the CDR3 is TGTGCCAGCAGCTTACTATCCCAAGAGACCCAGTACTTC. Protein sequence: CASSLLSQETQYF.

V and J are TRBV5-4 and TRBJ2-7, with TRBD2 matching 7 bases. This CDR3 is 15 amino acids long. Germline CDR1 and CDR2: SGHNT and YYREEE (reference sequence). V lost 4 bases and J lost 3; bases outside the gene matches: 10. CDR3 DNA: TGTGCCAGCAGCGACGCCCCTAGCGGACACTACGAGCAGTACTTC. Encoded protein: CASSDAPSGHYEQYF. Looking up the rest from reference TRBV5-4 and TRBJ2-7 gives the full variable domain: ETGVTQSPTHLIKTRGQQVTLRCSSQSGHNTVSWYQQALGQGPQFIFQYYREEENGRGNFPPRFSGLQFPNYSSELNVNALELDDSALYLCASSDAPSGHYEQYFGPGTRLTVT.

V is TRBV5-1 and J is TRBJ2-7; 10 nucleotides match TRBD2. The CDR3 loop spans 17 amino acids. Unmatched junction bases numbered 18, after V lost 5 bases and J lost 7 bases. Germline values: CDR1 SGHRS, CDR2 YFSETQ. The CDR3 region is CASSFTPLAGVLNEQYF. CDR3 DNA sequence: TGCGCCAGCAGTTTCACTCCCCTAGCGGGAGTATTAAATGAGCAGTACTTC.

This clonotype was seen at least ten times. The chain has TRBV12-3 or TRBV12-4 and TRBJ2-5; D assignment may be TRBD1 or TRBD2 (5 bases each). The V and J ends lost 6 bases and 2 bases respectively, with 7 bases between them. The CDR3 is 12 residues long. CDR3 sequence: CASRWGQETQYF. CDR3 nucleotide sequence: TGTGCCAGCAGGTGGGGGCAAGAGACCCAGTACTTC.

At least ten counts were recorded for this clonotype. The chain joins TRBV2 to TRBJ1-1; 7 bases are a match to TRBD1. The J segment lost 0 bases and the V segment lost 6 bases, leaving 4 bases of the junction unmatched. The CDR3 covers 14 residues. Germline CDR1 and CDR2: SNHLY and FYNNEI. CDR3 protein: CASRAQGVNTEAFF. For the CDR3, the DNA is TGTGCCAGCAGGGCCCAGGGGGTGAACACTGAAGCTTTCTTT.

V gene TRBV6-5 combines with J gene TRBJ2-1; TRBD1 matches at 9 bases. With 4 bases clipped from V and 11 bases from J, the junction kept 3 bases outside the gene matches. Per germline, CDR1 MNHEY and CDR2 SVGAGI. The CDR3 consists of 12 residues. CDR3 loop: CASSWDREKQFF. As DNA, the CDR3 is TGTGCCAGCAGTTGGGACAGGGAAAAGCAGTTCTTC.

At least ten counts were recorded for this clonotype. The rearrangement links TRBV5-6 to TRBJ2-3, with D perhaps TRBD2 (6 bases). The germline V and J ends were trimmed by 1 base and 2 bases, with 26 bases remaining between them. CDR1 SGHDT and CDR2 YYEEEE come from the germline V gene. The CDR3 is 20 amino acids. The CDR3 DNA is TGTGCCAGCAGCTTGCCTATGGACGGCGGGGCTCTTCGAATCACAGATACGCAGTATTTT. This translates into CASSLPMDGGALRITDTQYF.

The gene calls are TRBV29-1 and TRBJ2-3; D perhaps matches TRBD1 (7 bases). The CDR3 contains 15 residues. CDR1 SQVTM and CDR2 ANQGSEA come from the germline V gene. The germline V and J ends were trimmed by 4 bases and 0 bases, with 14 bases remaining between them. The CDR3: CSVAVGGQSTDTQYF. The CDR3 region has the DNA TGCAGCGTTGCCGTGGGGGGACAGAGCACAGATACGCAGTATTTT.

This rearrangement joins TRBV10-3 to TRBJ2-5; 9 bases match TRBD2. Germline values: CDR1 ENHRY, CDR2 SYGVKD. J was trimmed by 5 bases and V by 0 bases; bases with no gene match: 4. The CDR3 sequence is 15 residues long. The CDR3 region is CAISESGGGAETQYF. In DNA form, the CDR3 reads TGTGCCATCAGTGAGTCGGGCGGGGGGGCGGAGACCCAGTACTTC.